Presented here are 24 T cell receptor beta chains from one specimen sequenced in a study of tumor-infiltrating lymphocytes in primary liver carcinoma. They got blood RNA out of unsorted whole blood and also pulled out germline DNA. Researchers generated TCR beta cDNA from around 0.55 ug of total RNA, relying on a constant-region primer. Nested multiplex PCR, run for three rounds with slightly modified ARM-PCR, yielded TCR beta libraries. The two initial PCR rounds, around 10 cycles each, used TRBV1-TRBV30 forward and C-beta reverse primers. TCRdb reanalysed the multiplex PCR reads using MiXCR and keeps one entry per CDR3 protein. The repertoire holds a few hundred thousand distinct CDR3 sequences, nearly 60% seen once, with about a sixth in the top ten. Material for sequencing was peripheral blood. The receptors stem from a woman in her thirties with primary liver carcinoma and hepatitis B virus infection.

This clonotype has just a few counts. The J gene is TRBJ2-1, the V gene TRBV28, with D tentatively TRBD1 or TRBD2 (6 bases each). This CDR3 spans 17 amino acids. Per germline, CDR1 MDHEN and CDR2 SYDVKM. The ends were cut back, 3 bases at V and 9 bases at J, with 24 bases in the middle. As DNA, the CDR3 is TGTGCCAGCAGTTTCCGGGGGCTCACGGCCGGGTGGAGTGAGCAGTTCTTC. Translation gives CASSFRGLTAGWSEQFF.

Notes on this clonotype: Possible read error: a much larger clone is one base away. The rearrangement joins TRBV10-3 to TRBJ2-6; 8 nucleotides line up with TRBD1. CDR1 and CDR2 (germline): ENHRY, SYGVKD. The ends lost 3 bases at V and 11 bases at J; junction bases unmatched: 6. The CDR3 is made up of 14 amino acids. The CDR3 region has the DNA TGTGCCATCAGTGACGGGACAGGTTCTGACGTCCTGACTTTC. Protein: CAISDGTGSDVLTF.

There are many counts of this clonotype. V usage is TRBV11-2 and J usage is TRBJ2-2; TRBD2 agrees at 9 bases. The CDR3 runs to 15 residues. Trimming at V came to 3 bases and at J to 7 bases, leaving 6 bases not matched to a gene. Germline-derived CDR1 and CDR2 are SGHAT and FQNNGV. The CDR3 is CASSLSSGSGGELFF. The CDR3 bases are TGTGCCAGCAGCTTGAGTAGCGGGAGTGGCGGGGAGCTGTTTTTT. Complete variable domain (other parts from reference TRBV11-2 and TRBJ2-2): EAGVAQSPRYKIIEKRQSVAFWCNPISGHATLYWYQQILGQGPKLLIQFQNNGVVDDSQLPKDRFSAERLKGVDSTLKIQPAKLEDSAVYLCASSLSSGSGGELFFGEGSRLTVL.

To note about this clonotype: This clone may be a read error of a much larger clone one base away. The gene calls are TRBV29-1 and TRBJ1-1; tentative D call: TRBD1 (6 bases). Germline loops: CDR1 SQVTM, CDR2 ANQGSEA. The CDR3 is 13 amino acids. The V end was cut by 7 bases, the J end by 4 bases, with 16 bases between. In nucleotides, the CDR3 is TGCAGCGCCGGGGGGGCCCGCGGCACTGAAGCTTTCTTT. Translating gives CSAGGARGTEAFF.

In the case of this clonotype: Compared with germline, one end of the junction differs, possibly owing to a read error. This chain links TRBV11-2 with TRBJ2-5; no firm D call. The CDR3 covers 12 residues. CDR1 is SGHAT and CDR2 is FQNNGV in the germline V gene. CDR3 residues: CASSLVSETRDF. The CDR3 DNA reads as TGTGCCAGCAGCTTAGTCTCGGAGACCCGGGACTTC.

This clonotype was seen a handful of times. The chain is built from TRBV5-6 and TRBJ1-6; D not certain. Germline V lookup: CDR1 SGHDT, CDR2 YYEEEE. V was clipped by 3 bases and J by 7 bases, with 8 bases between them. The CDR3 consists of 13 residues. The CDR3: CASSSRWNSPLHF. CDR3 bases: TGTGCCAGCAGCTCCAGGTGGAATTCACCCCTCCACTTT.

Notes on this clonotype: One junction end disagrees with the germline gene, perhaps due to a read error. CDR3 bases: TGTGTCAGCAGCTTCCTCCGACAGGGTTTTAGCACAGATACGCAGTATTTT. As protein: CVSSFLRQGFSTDTQYF. The chain employs TRBV5-6 and TRBJ2-3; 7 bases are shared with TRBD1. Germline V gene sequence: CDR1 SGHDT, CDR2 YYEEEE. The CDR3 covers 17 residues.

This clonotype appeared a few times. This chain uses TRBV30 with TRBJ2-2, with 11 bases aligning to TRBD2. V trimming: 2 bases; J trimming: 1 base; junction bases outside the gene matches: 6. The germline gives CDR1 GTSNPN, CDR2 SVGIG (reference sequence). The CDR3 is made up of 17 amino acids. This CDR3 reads CAWSRLAGGRNTGELFF. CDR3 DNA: TGTGCCTGGAGTAGGCTAGCGGGAGGCCGGAACACCGGGGAGCTGTTTTTT.

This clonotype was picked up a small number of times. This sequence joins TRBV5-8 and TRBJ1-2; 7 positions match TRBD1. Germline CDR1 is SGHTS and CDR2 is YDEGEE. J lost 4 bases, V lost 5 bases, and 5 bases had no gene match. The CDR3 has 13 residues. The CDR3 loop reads CASRMTGSYGYTF. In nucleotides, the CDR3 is TGTGCCAGCAGAATGACAGGGAGCTATGGCTACACCTTC.

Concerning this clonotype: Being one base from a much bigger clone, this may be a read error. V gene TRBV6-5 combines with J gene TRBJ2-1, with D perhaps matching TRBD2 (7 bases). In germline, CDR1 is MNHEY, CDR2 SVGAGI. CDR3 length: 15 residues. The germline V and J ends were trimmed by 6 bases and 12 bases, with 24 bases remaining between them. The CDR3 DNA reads TGTGCCAGCAGGACCCTAGTGGGAGGGGGGAGCGGGCAGTTCTTC. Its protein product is CASRTLVGGGSGQFF.

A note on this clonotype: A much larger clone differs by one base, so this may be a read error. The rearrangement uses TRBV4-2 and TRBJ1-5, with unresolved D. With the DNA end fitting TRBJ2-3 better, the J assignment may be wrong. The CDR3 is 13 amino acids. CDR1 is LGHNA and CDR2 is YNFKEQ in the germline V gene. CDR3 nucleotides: TGTGCCAGCAGCCAAGACCGCCGGCAGCCCCAGTATTTT. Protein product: CASSQDRRQPQYF.

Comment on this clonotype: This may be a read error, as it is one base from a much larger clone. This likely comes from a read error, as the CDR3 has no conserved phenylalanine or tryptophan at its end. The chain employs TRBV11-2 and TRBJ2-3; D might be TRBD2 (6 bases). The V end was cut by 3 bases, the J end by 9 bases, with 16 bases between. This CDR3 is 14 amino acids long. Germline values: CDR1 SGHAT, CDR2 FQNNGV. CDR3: CASSLGGTSGTQYL. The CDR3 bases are TGTGCCAGCAGCTTGGGGGGAACCTCCGGGACGCAGTATCTT.

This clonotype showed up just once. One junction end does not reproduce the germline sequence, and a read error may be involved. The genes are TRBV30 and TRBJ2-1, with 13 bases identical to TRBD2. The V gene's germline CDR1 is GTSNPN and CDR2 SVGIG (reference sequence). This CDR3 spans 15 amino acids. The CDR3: CAWGVGLAGANEQFF. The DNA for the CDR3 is TGTGCCTGGGGTGTTGGACTAGCGGGGGCCAATGAGCAGTTCTTC.

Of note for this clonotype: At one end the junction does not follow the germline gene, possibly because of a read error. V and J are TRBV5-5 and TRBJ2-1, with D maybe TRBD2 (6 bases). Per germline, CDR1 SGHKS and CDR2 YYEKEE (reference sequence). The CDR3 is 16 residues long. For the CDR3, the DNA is TGTGTCAGCAGCCGGGAGTGGGATACGGTCTACAATGAGCAGTTCTTC. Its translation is CVSSREWDTVYNEQFF.

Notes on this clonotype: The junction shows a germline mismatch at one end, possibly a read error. Here the CDR3 reads CSVEGGGQTYGYAF. CDR3 nucleotide sequence: TGCAGCGTTGAAGGAGGGGGACAGACCTATGGCTACGCCTTC. The V call is TRBV29-1, the J call TRBJ1-2; 7 bases agree with TRBD1. CDR3 length: 14 residues. CDR1 is SQVTM, CDR2 ANQGSEA, per germline.

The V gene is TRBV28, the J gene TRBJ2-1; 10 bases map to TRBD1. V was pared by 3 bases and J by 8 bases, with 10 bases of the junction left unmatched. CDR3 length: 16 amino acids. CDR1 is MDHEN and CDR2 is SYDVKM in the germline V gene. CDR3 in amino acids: CASSFRPGQGHDEQFF. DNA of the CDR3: TGTGCCAGCAGTTTTAGACCGGGACAGGGGCACGATGAGCAGTTCTTC. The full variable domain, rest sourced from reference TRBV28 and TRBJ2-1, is DVKVTQSSRYLVKRTGEKVFLECVQDMDHENMFWYRQDPGLGLRLIYFSYDVKMKEKGDIPEGYSVSREKKERFSLILESASTNQTSMYLCASSFRPGQGHDEQFFGPGTRLTVL.

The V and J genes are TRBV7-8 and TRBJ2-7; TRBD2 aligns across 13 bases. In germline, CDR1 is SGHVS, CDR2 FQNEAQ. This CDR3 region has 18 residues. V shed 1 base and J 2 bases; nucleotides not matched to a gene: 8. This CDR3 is CASSLEIAGLAGTYEQYF. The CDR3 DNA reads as TGTGCCAGCAGCTTAGAAATAGCGGGACTAGCGGGAACCTACGAGCAGTACTTC.

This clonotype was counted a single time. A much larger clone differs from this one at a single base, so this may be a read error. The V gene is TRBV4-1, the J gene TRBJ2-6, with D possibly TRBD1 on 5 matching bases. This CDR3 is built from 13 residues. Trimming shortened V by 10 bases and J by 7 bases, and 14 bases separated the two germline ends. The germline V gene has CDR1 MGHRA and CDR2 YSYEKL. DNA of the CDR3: TGCGCCAACAGGATCCAAGGAGCCAACGTCCTGACTTTC. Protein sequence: CANRIQGANVLTF.

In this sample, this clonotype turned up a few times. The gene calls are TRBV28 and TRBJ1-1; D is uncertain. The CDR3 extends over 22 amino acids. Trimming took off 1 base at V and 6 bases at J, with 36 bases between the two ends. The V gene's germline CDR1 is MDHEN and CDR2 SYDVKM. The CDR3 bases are TGTGCCAGCAGTTTATACCGTATCCAGCGATCCTTCGGGGTCGGGAGACCCCCTGAAGCTTTCTTT. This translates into CASSLYRIQRSFGVGRPPEAFF.

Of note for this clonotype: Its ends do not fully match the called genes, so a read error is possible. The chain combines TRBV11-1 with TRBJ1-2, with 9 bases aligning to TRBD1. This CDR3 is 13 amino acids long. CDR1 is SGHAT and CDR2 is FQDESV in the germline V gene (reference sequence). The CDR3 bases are TGTGCGAGCAGCTTTGGACAGGGGACTGGCTACACCTTC. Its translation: CASSFGQGTGYTF.

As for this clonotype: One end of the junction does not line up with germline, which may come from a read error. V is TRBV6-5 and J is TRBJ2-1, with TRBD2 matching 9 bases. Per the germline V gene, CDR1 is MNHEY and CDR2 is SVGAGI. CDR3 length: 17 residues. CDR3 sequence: CASSYRDGGRAANGQFF. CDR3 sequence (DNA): TGTGCCAGCAGTTACAGGGATGGCGGGAGGGCCGCAAATGGGCAGTTCTTC.

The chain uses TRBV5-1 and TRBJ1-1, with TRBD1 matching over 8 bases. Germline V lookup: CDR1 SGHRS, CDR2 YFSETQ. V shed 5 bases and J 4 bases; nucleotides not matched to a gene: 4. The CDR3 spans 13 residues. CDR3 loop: CASSQGAGTEAFF. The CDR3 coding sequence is TGCGCCAGCAGTCAGGGGGCTGGCACTGAAGCTTTCTTT. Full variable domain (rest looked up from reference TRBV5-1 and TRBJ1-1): KAGVTQTPRYLIKTRGQQVTLSCSPISGHRSVSWYQQTPGQGLQFLFEYFSETQRNKGNFPGRFSGRQFSNSRSEMNVSTLELGDSALYLCASSQGAGTEAFFGQGTRLTVV.

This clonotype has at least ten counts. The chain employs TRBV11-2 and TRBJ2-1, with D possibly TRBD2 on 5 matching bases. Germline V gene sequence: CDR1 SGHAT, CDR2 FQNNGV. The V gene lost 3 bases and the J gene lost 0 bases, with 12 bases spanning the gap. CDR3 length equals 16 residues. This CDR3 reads CASSFRRRNSYNEQFF. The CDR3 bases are TGTGCCAGCAGCTTTAGGAGGAGGAACTCCTACAATGAGCAGTTCTTC.

Here the CDR3 reads CASSYNWADTQYF. CDR3 DNA: TGTGCCAGCAGCTACAACTGGGCAGATACGCAGTATTTT. The chain links TRBV5-4 to TRBJ2-3; no definite D call. This CDR3 has 13 amino acids. Deletions cut 3 bases from V and 4 bases from J, with 9 bases between. Germline V gene data show CDR1 as SGHNT and CDR2 as YYREEE (reference sequence).